The rows below give T cell receptor beta chains drawn from one sample of a study of shared clonotypes between healthy human individuals. TCRdb's table, derived via immunoSEQ multiplex PCR, lists solely in-frame clones and lacks some. Altogether approximately 1.9 million clones are present, just over 90% being singletons, with the ten largest covering about 1.7%. Sequencing was carried out using naive CD8+ T cells from PBMCs. Receptors were obtained from a man aged 18 to 30 in good health. Some clones in this sample may be carry-over from other donors' samples. The CDR3 runs from the conserved cysteine through the conserved F or W. Expanded clones are given a class, and other clones once, few, many or no size at all.

CDR3 | V | size
CASSLGAEATEAFF | TRBV27 | NA
CASSQDRYGEGNSYEQYF | TRBV4-3 | NA
CASSEVLLQGDNEQFF | TRBV2 | NA
CASSLDRTSGNTGELFF | TRBV7-6 | NA
CAVFPGLADEQYF | TRBV19 | once
CASSPATGGYGYTF | TRBV9 | NA
CASRPVIRSSYEQYF | TRBV11-2 | NA
CASSFRQSLGLYEQYF | TRBV13 | NA
CASSDSLSSGELFF | TRBV6-4 | NA
CASSFRQGTNYEQYF | TRBV5-4 | once
CASSRGLADNNEQFF | TRBV27 | NA
CASSSDGAVKVVAFF | TRBV13 | NA
CASSLIAAEYNEQFF | TRBV11-2 | NA
CASSSPINRGWHF | TRBV25-1 | NA
CASSYSRARDGYTF | TRBV27 | NA
CASSLIVNEQFF | TRBV11-2 | NA
CASSPFPGMTGNQPQHF | TRBV4-1 | few
CASSWGWAQETQYF | TRBV5-1 | NA
CASSDDPAGGPINEQFF | TRBV6-4 | NA
CSVGGDEQYF | TRBV29-1 | NA
CASSDRINGNEQFF | TRBV10-1 | NA
CASSQESSGRVAGELFF | TRBV4-3 | NA
CASSPPLAGGLFYEQYF | TRBV18 | once
CASSQELGGFDSTNEKLFF | TRBV4-2 | NA
CATSRTGQGNRNEQFF | TRBV15 | NA
CASSAWSTYEQYF | TRBV11-2 | NA
CASRPHKHEQYF | TRBV6-6 | NA
CASSQVGDYYNEQFF | TRBV4-2 | NA
CASSLRNTGELFF | TRBV7-9 | NA
CASSLSRETEAFF | TRBV27 | NA
CASLQGTEAFF | TRBV19 | once
CASSSRTGRTQETQYF | TRBV7-9 | NA
CASSLELEGQGVSYEQYF | TRBV11-2 | NA
CASSLNRDYEQYF | TRBV5-5 | NA
CASERTQTYEQYF | TRBV28 | NA
CASSVGVGGNTIYF | TRBV9 | NA
CASSPRTGYEQFF | TRBV27 | NA
CASSPLRKKETQYF | TRBV5-6 | NA